The clone carrying this T cell receptor (beta chain) has just a few counts. As yet, its antigen is unknown. Unique molecular identifiers were used in preparing the TCRbeta library. One entry per CDR3 protein, called by TCRdb with MiXCR from the PCR reads. Here the sample spans about 580,000 distinct CDR3 sequences, 25% to 30% being singletons. This sample was taken from a study of T-cell reconstitution after alpha-beta-depleted transplantation in children. Regarding the study as a whole: High day-60 TCRbeta diversity in some patients came from surviving recipient T cells and thymic progenitors. When one year had passed after transplant, most T-cell counts and diversity came from newly produced T cells. Reports say that about two months after transplant, the alpha-beta T cells came out of several hundred graft clones that had expanded.

The germline CDR1 and CDR2 sequences are DFQATT and SNEGSKA (reference sequence). The V segment lost 8 bases and the J segment 4 bases; nucleotides outside the gene matches: 8. CDR3 length: 13 amino acids. Sequences were derived from PBMCs, sampled before TCRalphabeta/CD19-depleted stem cell transplant. V gene TRBV20-1 combines with J gene TRBJ2-5; TRBD2 aligns across 9 bases. The TCR comes from a boy in the first two years of life with Wiskott-Aldrich syndrome, due to receive a stem cell transplant. The CDR3 reads CSISGRRAETQYF. The CDR3 nucleotides are TGCAGTATTAGCGGGAGACGGGCAGAGACCCAGTACTTC.